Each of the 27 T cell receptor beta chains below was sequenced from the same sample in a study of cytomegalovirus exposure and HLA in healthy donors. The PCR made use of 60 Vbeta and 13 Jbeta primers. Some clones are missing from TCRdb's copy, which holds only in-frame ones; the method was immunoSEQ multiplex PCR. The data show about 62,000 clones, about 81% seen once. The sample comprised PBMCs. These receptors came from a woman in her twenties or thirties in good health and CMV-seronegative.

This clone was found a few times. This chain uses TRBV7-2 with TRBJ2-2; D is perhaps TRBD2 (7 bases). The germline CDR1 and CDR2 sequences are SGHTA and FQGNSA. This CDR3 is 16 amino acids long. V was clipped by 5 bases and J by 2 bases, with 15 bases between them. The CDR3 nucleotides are TGTGCCAGCAGCCCGGGGGGCAGAGCAAACACCGGGGAGCTGTTTTTT. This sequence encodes CASSPGGRANTGELFF. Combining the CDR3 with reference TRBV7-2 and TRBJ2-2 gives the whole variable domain GAGVSQSPSNKVTEKGKDVELRCDPISGHTALYWYRQSLGQGLEFLIYFQGNSAPDKSGLPSDRFSAERTGGSVSTLTIQRTQQEDSAVYLCASSPGGRANTGELFFGEGSRLTVL.

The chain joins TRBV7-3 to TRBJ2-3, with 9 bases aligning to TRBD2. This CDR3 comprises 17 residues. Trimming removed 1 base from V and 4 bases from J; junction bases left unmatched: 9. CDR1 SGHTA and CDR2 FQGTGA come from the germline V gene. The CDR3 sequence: CASSLRISGSGSDTQYF. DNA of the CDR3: TGTGCCAGCAGCTTAAGGATTAGCGGGAGCGGGTCAGATACGCAGTATTTT. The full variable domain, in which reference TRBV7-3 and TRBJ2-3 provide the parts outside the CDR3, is GAGVSQTPSNKVTEKGKYVELRCDPISGHTALYWYRQSLGQGPEFLIYFQGTGAADDSGLPNDRFFAVRPEGSVSTLKIQRTERGDSAVYLCASSLRISGSGSDTQYFGPGTRLTVL.

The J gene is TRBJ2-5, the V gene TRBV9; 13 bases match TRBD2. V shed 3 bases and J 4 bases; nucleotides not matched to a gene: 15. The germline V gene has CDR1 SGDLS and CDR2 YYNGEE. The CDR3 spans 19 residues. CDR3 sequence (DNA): TGTGCCAGCAGCGATCCCCTACCCGGACTAGCGGGAGCTGCAGAGACCCAGTACTTC. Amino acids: CASSDPLPGLAGAAETQYF.

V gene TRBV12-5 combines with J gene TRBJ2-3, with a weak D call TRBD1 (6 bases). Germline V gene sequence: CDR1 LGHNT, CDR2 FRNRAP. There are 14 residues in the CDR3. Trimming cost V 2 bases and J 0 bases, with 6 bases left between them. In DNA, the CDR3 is TGTGCTAGTGGTTTGAGGGGGAGCACAGATACGCAGTATTTT. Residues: CASGLRGSTDTQYF.

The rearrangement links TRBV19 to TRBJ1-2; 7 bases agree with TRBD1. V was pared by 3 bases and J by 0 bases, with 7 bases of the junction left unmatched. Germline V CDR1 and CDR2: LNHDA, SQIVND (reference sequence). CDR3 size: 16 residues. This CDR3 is CASSISTGPTNYGYTF. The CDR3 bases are TGTGCCAGTAGTATCTCGACAGGGCCAACTAACTATGGCTACACCTTC. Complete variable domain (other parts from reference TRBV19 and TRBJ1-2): DGGITQSPKYLFRKEGQNVTLSCEQNLNHDAMYWYRQDPGQGLRLIYYSQIVNDFQKGDIAEGYSVSREKKESFPLTVTSAQKNPTAFYLCASSISTGPTNYGYTFGSGTRLTVV.

CDR3 sequence reads: CASSSDRGLSEQYV. The CDR3 DNA follows: TGTGCCAGCAGTTCCGACAGGGGTTTAAGCGAGCAGTACGTC. This sequence joins TRBV6-5 and TRBJ2-7; TRBD1 matches 8 bases. This CDR3 has 14 amino acids. Germline CDR1 MNHEY, CDR2 SVGAGI. The trim removed 4 bases at V and 6 bases at J, leaving 8 bases unmatched.

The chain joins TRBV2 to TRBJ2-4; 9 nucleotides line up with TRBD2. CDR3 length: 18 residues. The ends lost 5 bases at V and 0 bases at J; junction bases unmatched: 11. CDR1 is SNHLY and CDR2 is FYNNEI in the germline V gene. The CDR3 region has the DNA TGTGCCAGCAGTCGGCGGGAGGGTCCAGCACTAGCCAAAAACATTCAGTACTTC. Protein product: CASSRREGPALAKNIQYF. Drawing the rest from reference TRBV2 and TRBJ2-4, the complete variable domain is EPEVTQTPSHQVTQMGQEVILRCVPISNHLYFYWYRQILGQKVEFLVSFYNNEISEKSEIFDDQFSVERPDGSNFTLKIRSTKLEDSAMYFCASSRREGPALAKNIQYFGAGTRLSVL.

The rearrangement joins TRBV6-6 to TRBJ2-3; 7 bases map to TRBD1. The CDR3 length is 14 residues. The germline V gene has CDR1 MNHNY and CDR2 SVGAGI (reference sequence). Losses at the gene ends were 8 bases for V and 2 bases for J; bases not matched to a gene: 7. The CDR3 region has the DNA TGTGCCAGCCAGAGACAGGGTAACACAGATACGCAGTATTTT. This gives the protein CASQRQGNTDTQYF.

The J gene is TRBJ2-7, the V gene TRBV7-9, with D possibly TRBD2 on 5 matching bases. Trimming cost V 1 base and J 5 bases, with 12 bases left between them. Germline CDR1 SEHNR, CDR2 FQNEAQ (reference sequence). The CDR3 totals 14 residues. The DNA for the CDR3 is TGTGCCAGCAGCTTAGATTATGTGAGGGACGAGCAGTACTTC. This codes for CASSLDYVRDEQYF.

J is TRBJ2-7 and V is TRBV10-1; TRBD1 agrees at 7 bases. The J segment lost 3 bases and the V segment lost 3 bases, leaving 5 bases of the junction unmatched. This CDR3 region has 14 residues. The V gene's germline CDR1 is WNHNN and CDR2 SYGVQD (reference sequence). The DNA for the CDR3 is TGCGCCAGCAGTGAAGCCAGGGGGTTCTACGAGCAGTACTTC. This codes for CASSEARGFYEQYF.

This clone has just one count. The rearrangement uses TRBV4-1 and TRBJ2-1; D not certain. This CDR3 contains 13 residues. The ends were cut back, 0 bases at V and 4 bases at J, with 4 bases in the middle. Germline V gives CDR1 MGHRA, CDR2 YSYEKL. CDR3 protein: CASSQDKYNEQFF. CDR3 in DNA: TGCGCCAGCAGCCAAGATAAATACAATGAGCAGTTCTTC.

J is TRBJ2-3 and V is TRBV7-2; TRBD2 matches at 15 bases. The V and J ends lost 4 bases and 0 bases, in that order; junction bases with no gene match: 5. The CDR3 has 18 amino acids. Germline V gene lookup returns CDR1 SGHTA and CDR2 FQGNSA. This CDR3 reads CASSSKGTSGRSTDTQYF. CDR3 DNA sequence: TGTGCCAGCAGCTCGAAGGGGACTAGCGGGAGGAGCACAGATACGCAGTATTTT. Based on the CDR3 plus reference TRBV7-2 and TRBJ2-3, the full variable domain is GAGVSQSPSNKVTEKGKDVELRCDPISGHTALYWYRQSLGQGLEFLIYFQGNSAPDKSGLPSDRFSAERTGGSVSTLTIQRTQQEDSAVYLCASSSKGTSGRSTDTQYFGPGTRLTVL.

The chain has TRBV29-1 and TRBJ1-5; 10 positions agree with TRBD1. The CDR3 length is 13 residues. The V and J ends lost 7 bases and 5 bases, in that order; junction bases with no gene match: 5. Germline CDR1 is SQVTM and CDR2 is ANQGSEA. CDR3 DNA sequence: TGCAGCGCGGGACAGGGGTACGATCAGCCCCAGCATTTT. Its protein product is CSAGQGYDQPQHF.

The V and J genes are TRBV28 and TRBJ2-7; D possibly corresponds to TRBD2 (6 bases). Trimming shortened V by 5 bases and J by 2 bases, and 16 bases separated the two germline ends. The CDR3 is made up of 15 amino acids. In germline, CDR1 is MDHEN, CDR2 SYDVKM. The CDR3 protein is CASSPAGGPAYEQYF. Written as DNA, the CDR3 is TGTGCCAGCAGTCCCGCCGGGGGTCCGGCCTACGAGCAGTACTTC.

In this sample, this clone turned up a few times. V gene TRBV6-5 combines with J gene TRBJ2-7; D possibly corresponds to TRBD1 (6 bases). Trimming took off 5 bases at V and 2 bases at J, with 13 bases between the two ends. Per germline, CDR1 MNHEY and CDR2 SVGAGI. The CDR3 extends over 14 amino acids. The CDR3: CASSPGQQAYEQYV. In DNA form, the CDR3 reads TGTGCCAGCAGTCCTGGACAGCAGGCCTACGAGCAGTACGTC.

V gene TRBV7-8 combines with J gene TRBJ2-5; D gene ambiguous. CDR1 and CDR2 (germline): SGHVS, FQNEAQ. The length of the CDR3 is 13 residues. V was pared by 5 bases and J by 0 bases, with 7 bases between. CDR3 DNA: TGTGCCAGCAGCCTACCGCACCAAGAGACCCAGTACTTC. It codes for CASSLPHQETQYF. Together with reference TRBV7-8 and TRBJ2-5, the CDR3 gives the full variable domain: GAGVSQSPRYKVAKRGQDVALRCDPISGHVSLFWYQQALGQGPEFLTYFQNEAQLDKSGLPSDRFFAERPEGSVSTLKIQRTQQEDSAVYLCASSLPHQETQYFGPGTRLLVL.

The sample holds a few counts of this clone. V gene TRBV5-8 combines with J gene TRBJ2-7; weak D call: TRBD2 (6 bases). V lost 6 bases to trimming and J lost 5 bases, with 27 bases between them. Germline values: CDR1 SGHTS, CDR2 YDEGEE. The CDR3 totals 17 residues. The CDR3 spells CASNHGPRGAWGNEQYV. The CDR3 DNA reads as TGTGCCAGCAACCACGGCCCCCGCGGGGCCTGGGGGAACGAGCAGTACGTC.

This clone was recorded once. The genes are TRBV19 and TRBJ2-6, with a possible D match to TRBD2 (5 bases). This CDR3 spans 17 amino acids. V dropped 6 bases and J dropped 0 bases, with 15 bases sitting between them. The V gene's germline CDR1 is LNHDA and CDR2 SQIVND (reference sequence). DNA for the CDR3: TGTGCCAGTAGCCCCGACGGGGTCAGCTCTGGGGCCAACGTCCTGACTTTC. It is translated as CASSPDGVSSGANVLTF.

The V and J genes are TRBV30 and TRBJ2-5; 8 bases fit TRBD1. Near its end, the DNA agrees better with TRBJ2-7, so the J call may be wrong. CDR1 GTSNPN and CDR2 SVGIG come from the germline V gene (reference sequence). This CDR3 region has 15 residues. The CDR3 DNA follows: TGTGCCTGGAGTGTCAGGGGGCCTCCTTCCTACGAGCAGTACTTC. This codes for CAWSVRGPPSYEQYF.

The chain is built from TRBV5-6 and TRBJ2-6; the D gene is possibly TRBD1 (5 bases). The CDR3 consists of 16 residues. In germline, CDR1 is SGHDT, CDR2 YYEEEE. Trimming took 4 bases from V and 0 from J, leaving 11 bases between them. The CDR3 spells CASSLTANSGANVLTF. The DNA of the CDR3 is TGTGCCAGCAGCCTGACAGCTAACTCTGGGGCCAACGTCCTGACTTTC.

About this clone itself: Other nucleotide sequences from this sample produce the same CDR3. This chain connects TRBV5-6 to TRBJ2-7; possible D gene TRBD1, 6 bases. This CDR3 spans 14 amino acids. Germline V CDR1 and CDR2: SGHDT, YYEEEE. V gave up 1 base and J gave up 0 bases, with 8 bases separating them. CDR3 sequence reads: CASSLTGSSYEQYV. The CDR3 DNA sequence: TGTGCCAGCAGCTTGACAGGGAGCTCCTACGAGCAGTACGTC.

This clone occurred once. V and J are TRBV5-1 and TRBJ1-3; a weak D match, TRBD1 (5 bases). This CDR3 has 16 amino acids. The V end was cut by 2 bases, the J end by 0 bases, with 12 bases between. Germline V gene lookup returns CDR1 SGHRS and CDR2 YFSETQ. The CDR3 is CASSFAQALSGNTIYF. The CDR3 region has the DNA TGCGCCAGCAGCTTCGCACAGGCGCTCTCTGGAAACACCATATATTTT.

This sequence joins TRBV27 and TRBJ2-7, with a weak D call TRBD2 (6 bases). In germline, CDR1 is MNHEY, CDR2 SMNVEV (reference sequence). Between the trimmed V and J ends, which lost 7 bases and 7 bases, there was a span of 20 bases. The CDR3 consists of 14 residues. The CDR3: CASKTGTGNGEQYF. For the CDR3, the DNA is TGTGCCAGCAAAACCGGGACTGGGAACGGGGAGCAGTACTTC.

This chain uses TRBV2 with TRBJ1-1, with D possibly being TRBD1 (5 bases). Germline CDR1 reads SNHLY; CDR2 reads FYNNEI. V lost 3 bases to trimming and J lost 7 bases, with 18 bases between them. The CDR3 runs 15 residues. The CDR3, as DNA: TGTGCCAGCAGTGAGGTGACAGACCTTAAGGATGAAGCTTTCTTT. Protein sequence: CASSEVTDLKDEAFF.

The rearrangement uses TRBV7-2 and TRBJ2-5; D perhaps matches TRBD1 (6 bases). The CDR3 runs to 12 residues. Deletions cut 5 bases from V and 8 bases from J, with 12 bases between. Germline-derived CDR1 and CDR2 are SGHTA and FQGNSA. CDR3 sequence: CASSQHRDTQYF. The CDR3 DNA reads TGTGCCAGCAGCCAACACAGGGATACCCAGTACTTC.

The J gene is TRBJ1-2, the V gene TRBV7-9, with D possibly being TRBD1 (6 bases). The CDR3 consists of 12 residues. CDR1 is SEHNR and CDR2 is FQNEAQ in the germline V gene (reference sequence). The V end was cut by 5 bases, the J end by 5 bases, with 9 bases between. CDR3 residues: CASSTGQYGYTF. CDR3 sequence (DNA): TGTGCCAGCAGCACAGGACAGTATGGCTACACCTTC.

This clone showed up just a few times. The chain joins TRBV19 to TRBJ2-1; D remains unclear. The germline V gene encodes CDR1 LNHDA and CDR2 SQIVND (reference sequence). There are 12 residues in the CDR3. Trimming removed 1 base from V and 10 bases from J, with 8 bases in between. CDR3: CASSIAPREQFF. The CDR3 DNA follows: TGTGCCAGTAGTATAGCCCCTCGGGAGCAGTTCTTC.